This entry features one TCR beta chain sequence. From blood CD8+ and CD4+ T cells, TCR beta sequences were generated. The multiple sclerosis control group was made up of treatment-naive patients with stable or active relapsing-remitting disease. In contrast to the negatively isolated CD8+ and CD4+ T cells, TEMRA cells were FACS-enriched. The V end was cut by 0 bases, the J end by 5 bases, with 9 bases between. Per the germline V gene, CDR1 is GTSNPN and CDR2 is SVGIG (reference sequence). The CDR3 covers 13 residues. This specimen comes from a study of CD8 T cells in Susac syndrome. Random hexamers primed reverse transcription of about 0.5 to 1 ug RNA. With immunoSEQ multiplex PCR, TCR beta CDR3 was amplified across 54 Vbeta and 13 Jbeta. TCRdb reanalysed the immunoSEQ multiplex PCR reads using MiXCR and keeps one entry per CDR3 protein. The data show under 200,000 distinct CDR3 sequences, about 95% seen once.

What was sequenced was CD8+ T cells from PBMCs. This receptor was identified in a human donor with multiple sclerosis. This rearrangement joins TRBV30 to TRBJ2-3; D unclear. CDR3 in DNA: TGTGCCTGGAGTGTACTGGGCTTAGATACGCAGTATTTT. Translated: CAWSVLGLDTQYF.